This section outlines one T cell receptor (beta chain) sequence together with its context. Its target is unknown. This sample was included in a study of T cells after yellow fever vaccination. Background on the study: Each low-cell-number fraction was prepared by means of SMART-Seq v4 Ultra Low Input.

V lost 1 base to trimming and J lost 0 bases, with 19 bases between them. Germline V gene lookup returns CDR1 MNHEY and CDR2 SVGAGI. The CDR3 is made up of 19 amino acids. Points from the study as a whole: Among primary-vaccination clones, most reappeared after the booster, at 95% to 96% for CD4 and about 90% for CD8. Sorted repertoires could include abundant contaminating clonotypes from bulk cells.

In making TCR cDNA, 5'RACE template switching added a universal primer site and UMIs to it. MiXCR, applied by TCRdb to the 5' RACE reads, yields one record per CDR3 protein. This table has roughly 310,000 distinct CDR3 sequences, 8.7% appearing once. The source material was PBMCs, sampled on the day of the first yellow fever vaccination. The rearrangement links TRBV6-5 to TRBJ2-4, with D possibly TRBD1 on 6 matching bases. This TCR came from a man between 18 and 29 years old who received the YFV17D yellow fever vaccine. In DNA, the CDR3 is TGTGCCAGCAGTTACTTGGTACCGGGACATATCGTAGCCAAAAACATTCAGTACTTC. Its translation is CASSYLVPGHIVAKNIQYF.